A selection of T cell receptor beta chains follows, all from one sample in a study of blood T cell repertoires in COVID-19. The method was immunoSEQ multiplex PCR; TCRdb's version includes in-frame clones alone and lacks a portion of them. This sample has a few hundred thousand clones, with 75% to 85% found just once. The material sequenced was peripheral blood. The source of these receptors is a human donor in a cohort sampled during active COVID-19. Each CDR3 is given with its conserved first and last residue. A D gene is named only where the DNA matches it firmly. Part of the rows lack a size; the others show once, few, many or a class for expanded clones.

D gene	clone size	V gene	J gene	CDR3 DNA	CDR3 protein
-	-	TRBV5-6	TRBJ2-3	TGTGCCAGCAGCGCTTCGCCTGGACTCGACGTAACGCAGTATTTT	CASSASPGLDVTQYF
-	-	TRBV19	TRBJ2-7	TGTGCCAGTAGTATCGCGGGCAGCTTAAACGACGAGCAGTACTTC	CASSIAGSLNDEQYF
-	-	TRBV30	TRBJ1-2	TGTGCCTGGTCCCCGCGCCATCTCTATGGCTACACCTTC	CAWSPRHLYGYTF
-	-	TRBV6-5	TRBJ1-6	TGTGCCAGCAGTTACGCGGAATCACCCCTCCACTTT	CASSYAESPLHF
TRBD1	-	TRBV6-5	TRBJ2-7	TGTGCCAGCACCCTAAGGGGACAGGGGGCAGGGGAGCAGTACTTC	CASTLRGQGAGEQYF
-	-	TRBV3-1/TRBV3-2	TRBJ1-1	TGTGCCAGCAGCCAGATCCGGGAGGGGAAAACTGAAGCTTTCTTT	CASSQIREGKTEAFF
TRBD2	-	TRBV6-5	TRBJ2-3	TGTGCCAGCACAAGACTAGCTGATCGCACAGATACGCAGTATTTT	CASTRLADRTDTQYF
-	-	TRBV5-1	TRBJ2-2	TGCGCCAGCAATCCCATCCCCACGAACACCGGGGAGCTGTTTTTT	CASNPIPTNTGELFF
TRBD2	-	TRBV5-4	TRBJ2-3	TGTGCCAGCAGCTTGCCTAGCGGGGGGGCGGATACGCAGTATTTT	CASSLPSGGADTQYF
TRBD1	-	TRBV6-5	TRBJ2-7	TGTGCCAGCAGTTACTCGACAGGGGAGACTTCCTACGAGCAGTACTTC	CASSYSTGETSYEQYF
-	once	TRBV4-1	TRBJ1-1	TGCGCCAGCAGCCAAGGATTGCAGGGGACCACTGAAGCTTTCTTT	CASSQGLQGTTEAFF
-	once	TRBV27	TRBJ1-1	TGTGCCAGCAGTTTTACGGTGAACACTGAAGCTTTCTTT	CASSFTVNTEAFF
-	few	TRBV9	TRBJ2-1	TGTGCCAGCAGCACAGGGACCTACAATGAGCAGTTCTTC	CASSTGTYNEQFF
-	-	TRBV19	TRBJ1-5	TGTGCCAGTAGTAGGAGGACGGACCTTCAGCCCCAGCATTTT	CASSRRTDLQPQHF
-	-	TRBV25-1	TRBJ2-7	TGTGCCAGCAAGGGGGGGCTTAACGAGCAGTACTTC	CASKGGLNEQYF
-	-	TRBV12-2	TRBJ2-4	TGTGCAAGTCGCTTAGTTCCGGAGAGACTAGCCAAAAACATTCAGTACTTC	CASRLVPERLAKNIQYF
-	-	TRBV28	TRBJ1-2	TGTGCCAGCAGTTTACTTTGGTCCCTTGGAGAGGTGAGGAATAACTATGGCTACACCTTC	CASSLLWSLGEVRNNYGYTF
TRBD1	-	TRBV5-1	TRBJ2-2	TGCGCCAGCAGCGACGACAGGGGGCAAACCGGGGAGCTGTTTTTT	CASSDDRGQTGELFF
-	-	TRBV7-9	TRBJ2-2	TGTGCCAGCAGCCCTAGGGACACGAACACCGGGGAGCTGTTTTTT	CASSPRDTNTGELFF
TRBD1	many	TRBV5-1	TRBJ1-2	TGCGCCAGCTCCTATACCAGGGACAGGTTCGTCGGCTACACCTTC	CASSYTRDRFVGYTF
-	once	TRBV7-3	TRBJ2-3	TGTGCCAGCAGCTTGAGGGATTTTACAGATACGCAGTATTTT	CASSLRDFTDTQYF
-	-	TRBV7-3	TRBJ2-2	TGTGCCAGCAGCTTAGTGGCGGCCGGGGAGCTGTTTTTT	CASSLVAAGELFF
TRBD1	-	TRBV27	TRBJ1-2	TGTGCCAGCAGAGCCGAACAGGGGTTTGGCAGCTATGGCTACACCTTC	CASRAEQGFGSYGYTF
-	-	TRBV27	TRBJ1-6	TGTGCCAGCAGTTTGCTAAATTCACCCCTCCACTTT	CASSLLNSPLHF
-	-	TRBV5-1	TRBJ2-3	TGCGCCAGCAGCTTGGGGCACCTTGGCACAGATACGCAGTATTTT	CASSLGHLGTDTQYF
-	-	TRBV6-5	TRBJ1-2	TGTGCCAGCACCGTCGGACCCCGGGGGGTCGGCTACACCTTC	CASTVGPRGVGYTF
-	-	TRBV12-3/TRBV12-4	TRBJ2-5	TGTGCCAGCAGCCTCGAGGGGGGGGAGACCCAGTACTTC	CASSLEGGETQYF
TRBD2	once	TRBV11-2	TRBJ2-2	TGTGCCAGCAGCTTACGGATCCCCCAAAGCGGGGATCGGATCGGGGAGCTGTTTTTT	CASSLRIPQSGDRIGELFF
TRBD1	-	TRBV9	TRBJ2-7	TGTGCCAGCAGCGTAGCTTCGACAGGGGGCTCCTACGAGCAGTACTTC	CASSVASTGGSYEQYF
-	-	TRBV7-9	TRBJ1-6	TGTGCCAGCACCCCAAAAACAGGACCATGGTCACCCCTCCACTTT	CASTPKTGPWSPLHF
-	-	TRBV18	TRBJ1-4	TGTGCCAGCTCACCAATTACTGGAGGGGCTAATGAAAAACTGTTTTTT	CASSPITGGANEKLFF
TRBD2	-	TRBV2	TRBJ2-5	TGTGCCAGCACCGGGACTAGCCTGACTGTGGAGACCCAGTACTTC	CASTGTSLTVETQYF
-	-	TRBV2	TRBJ1-3	TGTGCCAGCAGGCCCGTTAGGGGGATCTCTGGAAACACCATATATTTT	CASRPVRGISGNTIYF
TRBD1	-	TRBV6-5	TRBJ1-4	TGTGCCGGTCGGACAGGGGCCAATGAAAAACTGTTTTTT	CAGRTGANEKLFF
-	-	TRBV7-6	TRBJ1-5	TGTGCCAGCAGCGTGGGCCCTTATAGCAATCAGCCCCAGCATTTT	CASSVGPYSNQPQHF
-	-	TRBV9	TRBJ2-2	TGTGCCAGCAGCGCCCGAGGACAGCACAACACCGGGGAGCTGTTTTTT	CASSARGQHNTGELFF
-	-	TRBV30	TRBJ2-7	TGTGCCTGGAGTGAGAGAACCTACGAGCAGTACTTC	CAWSERTYEQYF
-	-	TRBV7-8	TRBJ1-1	TGTGCCAGCAGCTTAGCGCCCGGAGGAACTGAAGCTTTCTTT	CASSLAPGGTEAFF
-	-	TRBV2	TRBJ2-4	TGTGCCAGCAGTTTGACAGGCCCAGGGATTCAGTACTTC	CASSLTGPGIQYF
-	once	TRBV29-1	TRBJ2-3	TGCAGCGTTGAAGATTCAGGGTTGAACACAGATACGCAGTATTTT	CSVEDSGLNTDTQYF
-	-	TRBV19	TRBJ1-1	TGTGCCAGTAGTGTCCAGGGGCTGTTGAGCACTGAAGCTTTCTTT	CASSVQGLLSTEAFF
-	once	TRBV2	TRBJ2-4	TGTGCCAGCAGTGTACAGGGTAACATTCAGTACTTC	CASSVQGNIQYF
-	-	TRBV7-8	TRBJ1-5	TGTGCCAGCAGCTCCACACCATATAGCAATCAGCCCCAGCATTTT	CASSSTPYSNQPQHF
-	few	TRBV14	TRBJ2-2	TGTGCCAGCCGGCAGGCCTCCACCGGGGAGCTGTTTTTT	CASRQASTGELFF
-	-	TRBV27	TRBJ1-2	TGTGCCAGCAGTTTATCGCGGGGGGGCGGGGGCTACACCTTC	CASSLSRGGGGYTF
-	-	TRBV3-1/TRBV3-2	TRBJ1-1	TGTGCCAGCAGCCAAGGAGCGACCTATGAAGCTTTCTTT	CASSQGATYEAFF
TRBD1	-	TRBV7-3	TRBJ2-1	TGTGCCAGCAGCTCCGTCCGGGACAGGGATGAGCAGTTCTTC	CASSSVRDRDEQFF
-	-	TRBV30	TRBJ1-1	TGTGCCTGGAGTGTCAGCGGGAAGCGAGCTTTCTTT	CAWSVSGKRAFF
-	-	TRBV9	TRBJ2-7	TGTGCCAGCAGCGTAGAGGGGTCGGGCTACGAGCAGTACTTC	CASSVEGSGYEQYF
TRBD2	few	TRBV4-2	TRBJ2-6	TGTGCCAGCAGCCCCGGGGGGGCGGCTGGGGCCAACGTCCTGACTTTC	CASSPGGAAGANVLTF
-	-	TRBV10-3	TRBJ2-7	TGTGCCATCAGCTTACAGGGCCGTAGCGACGAGCAGTACTTC	CAISLQGRSDEQYF
-	-	TRBV4-1	TRBJ1-2	TGCGCCAGCAGCCAAGTTGGGGGGGAGCAGGATGGCTACACCTTC	CASSQVGGEQDGYTF